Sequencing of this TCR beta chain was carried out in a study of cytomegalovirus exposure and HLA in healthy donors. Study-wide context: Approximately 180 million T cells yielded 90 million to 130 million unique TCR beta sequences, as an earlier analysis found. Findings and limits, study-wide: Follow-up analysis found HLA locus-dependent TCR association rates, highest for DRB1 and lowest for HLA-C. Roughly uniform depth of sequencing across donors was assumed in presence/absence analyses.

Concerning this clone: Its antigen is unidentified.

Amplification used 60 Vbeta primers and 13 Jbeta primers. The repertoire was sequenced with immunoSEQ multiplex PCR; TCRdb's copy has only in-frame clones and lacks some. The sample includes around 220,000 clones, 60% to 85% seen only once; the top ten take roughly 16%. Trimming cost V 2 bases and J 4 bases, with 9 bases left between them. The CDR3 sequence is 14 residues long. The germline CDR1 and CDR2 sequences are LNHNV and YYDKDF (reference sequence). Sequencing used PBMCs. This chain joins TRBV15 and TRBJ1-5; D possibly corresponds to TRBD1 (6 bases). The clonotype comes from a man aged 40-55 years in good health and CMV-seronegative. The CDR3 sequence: CATSRNRANQPQHF. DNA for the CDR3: TGTGCCACCAGCAGAAACAGGGCAAATCAGCCCCAGCATTTT. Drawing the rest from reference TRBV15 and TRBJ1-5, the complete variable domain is DAMVIQNPRYQVTQFGKPVTLSCSQTLNHNVMYWYQQKSSQAPKLLFHYYDKDFNNEADTPDNFQSRRPNTSFCFLDIRSPGLGDTAMYLCATSRNRANQPQHFGDGTRLSIL.